These T cell receptor beta chains were read from a single sample in a study of T-cell memory formation after mild COVID-19. TCRdb re-analysed the 5' RACE reads in MiXCR, keeping a single row per CDR3 protein. The sample has over 10,000 distinct CDR3 sequences, around 13% seen once; the top ten hold approximately 50%. The sample was PBMCs or a T cell subset sorted from them (not recorded which). Receptors were obtained from a man aged 18 to 29 who had mild COVID-19 (a few samples of this study predate the infection). Cell type and time point are not known. Both conserved end residues are part of each CDR3. D genes are given only for firm matches. Size values are once, few and many counts, or a class for expanded clones, and some rows have none.

v_gene	abundance	j_gene	d_gene	CDR3aa	CDR3nt
TRBV18	-	TRBJ1-2	-	CASSRSPRDTYGYTF	TGTGCCAGCTCACGGTCACCCCGGGACACCTATGGCTACACCTTC
TRBV29-1	few	TRBJ1-1	-	CSVGGETEAFF	TGCAGCGTTGGCGGGGAAACTGAAGCTTTCTTT
TRBV20-1	many	TRBJ1-6	-	CSARGGFINSPLHF	TGCAGTGCTAGGGGGGGGTTCATTAATTCACCCCTCCACTTT
TRBV7-2	few	TRBJ2-5	-	CASSLVGEETQYF	TGTGCCAGCAGCTTAGTTGGCGAAGAGACCCAGTACTTC
TRBV7-8	-	TRBJ2-2	-	CASRTPGGVSSGELFF	TGTGCCAGCAGGACCCCGGGCGGGGTATCCTCCGGGGAGCTGTTTTTT
TRBV28	many	TRBJ1-5	TRBD1	CASSTDRGLWQPQHF	TGTGCCAGCAGCACGGACAGGGGGCTATGGCAGCCCCAGCATTTT
TRBV12-3/TRBV12-4	many	TRBJ2-5	TRBD1	CASSSRDRGRQETQYF	TGTGCCAGCAGTTCCCGGGACAGGGGGCGGCAAGAGACCCAGTACTTC
TRBV7-2	many	TRBJ2-7	TRBD1	CASSLAQGIYEQYF	TGTGCCAGCAGCTTAGCACAGGGGATTTACGAGCAGTACTTC
TRBV7-9	many	TRBJ1-1	TRBD1	CASSLGQGVRTEAFF	TGTGCCAGCAGCTTAGGCCAGGGGGTTCGCACTGAAGCTTTCTTT
TRBV4-3	many	TRBJ2-7	-	CASSQLATSSYEQYF	TGCGCCAGCAGCCAGCTAGCTACGAGCTCCTACGAGCAGTACTTC
TRBV5-1	-	TRBJ2-6	-	CASSLEAGANVLTF	TGCGCCAGCAGCTTGGAAGCTGGGGCCAACGTCCTGACTTTC
TRBV5-4	few	TRBJ2-3	TRBD2	CASSPTSGALYF	TGTGCCAGCAGCCCGACTAGCGGGGCCCTGTATTTT
TRBV5-5	many	TRBJ2-1	TRBD2	CASSLRLAGFSSYNEQFF	TGTGCCAGCAGCTTGAGGCTAGCGGGGTTCAGCTCCTACAATGAGCAGTTCTTC
TRBV29-1	-	TRBJ2-7	-	CSVGLPGSYEQYF	TGCAGCGTTGGGTTGCCGGGCTCCTACGAGCAGTACTTC
TRBV25-1	many	TRBJ1-6	-	CASSEKDSYNSPLHF	TGTGCCAGCAGTGAAAAGGATTCCTATAATTCACCCCTCCACTTT
TRBV7-6	many	TRBJ2-1	TRBD1	CASSLVLGTGFYNEQFF	TGTGCCAGCAGCTTAGTCCTCGGGACAGGGTTCTACAATGAGCAGTTCTTC
TRBV27	-	TRBJ2-5	-	CASGAVNSGETQYF	TGTGCCAGCGGAGCCGTAAATTCGGGAGAGACCCAGTACTTC
TRBV6-5	-	TRBJ2-7	-	CASSYSRLAYSYEQYF	TGTGCCAGCAGTTACTCGAGGCTAGCGTACTCCTACGAGCAGTACTTC
TRBV6-1	-	TRBJ2-3	-	CASSEGIGAADTQYF	TGTGCCAGCAGTGAAGGTATCGGGGCCGCAGATACGCAGTATTTT
TRBV7-6	many	TRBJ1-1	-	CASSPIDENTEAFF	TGTGCCAGCAGCCCGATAGACGAGAACACTGAAGCTTTCTTT
TRBV9	many	TRBJ1-5	TRBD1	CASSPGGAGGPQHF	TGTGCCAGCAGCCCAGGGGGGGCTGGCGGGCCCCAGCATTTT
TRBV7-2	many	TRBJ2-1	-	CASSLNPPGGPSYNEQFF	TGTGCCAGCAGCTTAAATCCCCCGGGGGGCCCCTCCTACAATGAGCAGTTCTTC
TRBV20-1	many	TRBJ2-5	-	CSADGLYQETQYF	TGCAGTGCCGATGGACTGTACCAAGAGACCCAGTACTTC
TRBV7-9	-	TRBJ2-7	TRBD1	CASRTGEVTREQYF	TGTGCCAGCAGGACAGGGGAGGTCACAAGGGAGCAGTACTTC
TRBV4-3	many	TRBJ1-2	-	CASSQPGQPNYGYTF	TGCGCCAGCAGCCAACCGGGACAACCAAACTATGGCTACACCTTC
TRBV6-6	many	TRBJ1-2	TRBD1	CASSNRGKGYTF	TGTGCCAGCAGTAACAGGGGGAAGGGCTACACCTTC
TRBV7-9	-	TRBJ2-1	TRBD2	CASSLLGAGEYNEQFF	TGTGCCAGCAGCTTGTTGGGAGCGGGAGAATACAATGAGCAGTTCTTC
TRBV29-1	many	TRBJ1-2	TRBD1	CSVDGTDSLYGYTF	TGCAGCGTCGACGGGACAGATTCATTATATGGCTACACCTTC